The T cell receptor beta chain under discussion was sequenced for a study of CD8 T cells in ankylosing spondylitis. The CDR3 has 14 amino acids. The germline gives CDR1 SGHTA, CDR2 FQGNSA. V was clipped by 2 bases and J by 3 bases; unmatched bases: 4. Whole-study results and caveats: Enrichment of disease-linked clones was reportedly significant in matched ankylosing spondylitis synovial fluid. Relatively scarce in peripheral blood, disease-linked clones were CD8+. Among TCR beta sequences, a motif of roughly 8 highly homologous variants appeared characteristic of ankylosing spondylitis blood.

Comment on this clonotype: Antigen unknown.

As the method for making TCR beta libraries, quantitative 5'-RACE with molecular barcodes was used. Via MiXCR, TCRdb re-called the 5' RACE reads, giving one row per CDR3 protein. The sample lists hundreds of thousands of distinct CDR3 sequences, approximately 12% occurring once. The receptor was derived from a male donor with ankylosing spondylitis. The material sequenced was blood, either unsorted or a sorted T cell fraction (not recorded which). J is TRBJ2-7 and V is TRBV7-2; the match to TRBD1 covers 7 bases. The CDR3 loop is CASSLIRTGYEQYF. CDR3 nucleotides: TGTGCCAGCAGCTTAATCCGGACAGGCTACGAGCAGTACTTC.